These 17 T cell receptor beta chains were all obtained from the same sample, sequenced in a study of beta chain features in type 1 diabetes. Every bit of the isolated RNA underwent reverse transcription, so sequencing read expressed TCRB transcripts. Repertoires were generated with immunoSEQ multiplex PCR, while TCRdb's copy carries only in-frame clones and drops some. The sample yields around 280,000 clones, approximately 8% seen once. The sample consisted of central memory CD4+ T cells from blood. The receptors derive from a woman aged 18-29 years in good health.

This clone came up a few times. The CDR3 DNA reads TGTGCCAGCAGCTTCCCGGGTCAGCCCCAGCATTTT. Residues: CASSFPGQPQHF. The V gene is TRBV7-2, the J gene TRBJ1-5; no firm D call. V was clipped by 3 bases and J by 6 bases, with 6 bases between them. This CDR3 contains 12 residues. CDR1 is SGHTA, CDR2 FQGNSA, per germline.

This chain joins TRBV11-2 and TRBJ2-5, with TRBD2 as a possible D gene (6 bases). The CDR3 loop spans 13 amino acids. CDR1 and CDR2 from the germline V gene are SGHAT and FQNNGV. Deletions cut 5 bases from V and 4 bases from J, with 11 bases between. The chain's CDR3 is CASSRNGGETQYF. CDR3 coding DNA: TGTGCCAGCAGCCGTAACGGGGGAGAGACCCAGTACTTC.

This clone has more than one count but fewer than ten. The chain has TRBV5-1 and TRBJ2-2; D remains unclear. The CDR3 is 11 amino acids. Germline V gene sequence: CDR1 SGHRS, CDR2 YFSETQ. Trimming took off 5 bases at V and 5 bases at J, with 4 bases between the two ends. CDR3 protein: CASSRTGELFF. The CDR3 DNA reads as TGCGCCAGCAGTAGAACCGGGGAGCTGTTTTTT.

This clone was observed a handful of times. The chain carries TRBV7-6 and TRBJ1-1; 7 nucleotides line up with TRBD1. The CDR3 sequence is 14 residues long. In germline, CDR1 is SGHVS, CDR2 FNYEAQ. The chain's CDR3 is CATYRGLMNTEAFF. CDR3 nucleotide sequence: TGTGCTACCTACAGGGGCCTAATGAACACTGAAGCTTTCTTT.

V usage is TRBV7-8 and J usage is TRBJ2-1; a weak D match, TRBD2 (5 bases). The CDR3 consists of 13 residues. Per germline, CDR1 SGHVS and CDR2 FQNEAQ. Trimming removed 5 bases at V and 10 bases at J, with 15 bases between. CDR3 DNA: TGTGCCAGCAGCCGACGGGATACAGTAGAGCAGTTCTTC. This encodes CASSRRDTVEQFF.

This clone was seen at least ten times. This sequence joins TRBV2 and TRBJ2-2; D perhaps matches TRBD2 (5 bases). The CDR3 extends over 14 amino acids. Trimming left V 7 bases short and J 6 bases short, with 15 bases between. CDR1 and CDR2 from the germline V gene are SNHLY and FYNNEI. CDR3 amino acids: CASTGQEVSGELFF. CDR3 sequence (DNA): TGTGCCAGCACTGGCCAGGAGGTCTCCGGGGAGCTGTTTTTT.

The chain carries TRBV5-1 and TRBJ1-5; no clear D. V was cut by 7 bases and J by 1 base, with 15 bases left in between. CDR1 and CDR2 from the germline V gene are SGHRS and YFSETQ. The length of the CDR3 is 15 residues. The CDR3 loop reads CASEGWVESNQPQHF. As DNA, the CDR3 is TGCGCCAGCGAGGGTTGGGTAGAGAGCAATCAGCCCCAGCATTTT. The full variable domain, in which reference TRBV5-1 and TRBJ1-5 provide the parts outside the CDR3, is KAGVTQTPRYLIKTRGQQVTLSCSPISGHRSVSWYQQTPGQGLQFLFEYFSETQRNKGNFPGRFSGRQFSNSRSEMNVSTLELGDSALYLCASEGWVESNQPQHFGDGTRLSIL.

The V call is TRBV15, the J call TRBJ2-5, with D perhaps TRBD2 (7 bases). Germline V lookup: CDR1 LNHNV, CDR2 YYDKDF (reference sequence). CDR3 length: 14 amino acids. V lost 3 bases, J lost 6 bases, and 14 bases lay in between. CDR3 protein: CATSRTGGAKTQYF. The CDR3 DNA sequence: TGTGCCACCAGCAGGACTGGGGGGGCAAAGACCCAGTACTTC. The complete variable domain, with remaining parts taken from reference TRBV15 and TRBJ2-5, reads DAMVIQNPRYQVTQFGKPVTLSCSQTLNHNVMYWYQQKSSQAPKLLFHYYDKDFNNEADTPDNFQSRRPNTSFCFLDIRSPGLGDTAMYLCATSRTGGAKTQYFGPGTRLLVL.

This clone was counted a few times. This chain joins TRBV7-3 and TRBJ2-3; the D is unclear. V shed 0 bases and J shed 7 bases, with 11 bases lying between them. Germline CDR1 reads SGHTA; CDR2 reads FQGTGA. This CDR3 has 14 residues. The CDR3 region is CASSLTGYMNTQYF. CDR3 coding DNA: TGTGCCAGCAGCTTAACAGGCTATATGAATACGCAGTATTTT.

The CDR3 DNA is TGTGCCAGCAGTGACTCGGGACTAGCGGTTTTGGGTGAGCAGTTCTTC. Protein: CASSDSGLAVLGEQFF. The gene calls are TRBV25-1 and TRBJ2-1, with 11 bases fitting TRBD2. V was pared by 3 bases and J by 9 bases, with 10 bases of the junction left unmatched. CDR3 length: 16 residues. Germline CDR1 is MGHDK and CDR2 is SYGVNS.

This rearrangement joins TRBV5-1 to TRBJ2-7; D is possibly TRBD1 or TRBD2 (5 bases each). CDR1 is SGHRS and CDR2 is YFSETQ in the germline V gene. V was pared by 4 bases and J by 0 bases, with 11 bases between. CDR3 size: 14 residues. The CDR3 protein is CASSPRDLSYEQYF. The CDR3 DNA sequence: TGCGCCAGCAGCCCCCGGGACCTCTCCTACGAGCAGTACTTC.

The sample holds a few counts of this clone. The genes are TRBV6-1 and TRBJ2-2; D may be TRBD1 or TRBD2 (5 bases each). The V end lost 2 bases, the J end lost 6 bases, and 13 bases lay between the germline ends. Germline V lookup: CDR1 MNHNS, CDR2 SASEGT. The CDR3 is 15 amino acids. The CDR3 sequence: CASSEFRGVAGELFF. DNA of the CDR3: TGTGCCAGCAGTGAATTTAGGGGAGTGGCCGGGGAGCTGTTTTTT.

This clone was detected ten times or more. The rearrangement uses TRBV15 and TRBJ1-1; D possibly corresponds to TRBD1 (5 bases). V lost 3 bases, J lost 4 bases, and 12 bases lay in between. CDR1 LNHNV and CDR2 YYDKDF come from the germline V gene (reference sequence). The CDR3 runs to 14 residues. CDR3 region: CATSSFYGGTEAFF. Here the CDR3 DNA reads TGTGCCACCAGCAGCTTCTATGGGGGCACTGAAGCTTTCTTT.

V gene TRBV9 combines with J gene TRBJ2-7; no clear D. CDR1 and CDR2 (germline): SGDLS, YYNGEE. The CDR3 is 10 residues long. Trimming left V 4 bases short and J 5 bases short, with 4 bases between. This CDR3 reads CASSRDEQYV. In DNA, the CDR3 is TGTGCCAGCAGCAGGGACGAGCAGTACGTC.

The chain is built from TRBV20-1 and TRBJ2-5; no firm D call. The J call is doubtful: the DNA matches TRBJ2-7 better. Germline-derived CDR1 and CDR2 are DFQATT and SNEGSKA (reference sequence). The CDR3 is 11 residues long. DNA for the CDR3: TGCAGTGCTAGAGAGCGTTACGAGCAGTACTTC. It specifies CSARERYEQYF.

This clone was seen repeatedly, ten times or more. The genes are TRBV29-1 and TRBJ2-1, with a tentative D call TRBD1 (6 bases). The CDR3 has 11 amino acids. CDR1 is SQVTM and CDR2 is ANQGSEA in the germline V gene. V was cut by 7 bases and J by 8 bases, with 12 bases left in between. The CDR3 DNA is TGCAGCGGATCCCACAGGGATGAGCAGTTCTTC. The encoded protein is CSGSHRDEQFF.

V usage is TRBV6-1 and J usage is TRBJ1-2; 7 bases agree with TRBD1. The CDR3 has 12 residues. V lost 4 bases, J lost 8 bases, and 4 bases stayed unmatched. Germline V gene sequence: CDR1 MNHNS, CDR2 SASEGT. This chain's CDR3 is CASSATGYGYTF. The CDR3 DNA sequence: TGTGCCAGCAGTGCGACAGGGTACGGCTACACCTTC.